These T cell receptor beta chains were read from a single sample in a study of blood T cell repertoires in COVID-19. Sequenced by immunoSEQ multiplex PCR; TCRdb stores in-frame clones only, minus some. The sample lists approximately 240,000 clones, around 83% seen once, with approximately 1.3% in the top ten. The sequencing input was PBMCs or T cells enriched from blood (not recorded which). The receptors here all came from a woman in her 40s with acute COVID-19. Each CDR3 is given with its conserved first and last residue. Each record gives: clone size, J gene, D gene, V gene, CDR3 DNA, CDR3 protein. D genes are given only for firm matches. Some rows have no size entry. The others give once, few or many, or a class for an expanded clone.

size: NA
J: TRBJ1-3
D: TRBD1
V: TRBV13
DNA: TGTGCCAGCAGCTTAGCCGGGACAGCCTCTGGAAACACCATATATTTT
CDR3: CASSLAGTASGNTIYF

size: NA
J: TRBJ2-2
D: NA
V: TRBV7-8
DNA: TGTGCCAGCAGCTTATTTTCCGCGGGGGCCCCCGGGGAGCTGTTTTTT
CDR3: CASSLFSAGAPGELFF

size: NA
J: TRBJ2-1
D: NA
V: TRBV12-3/TRBV12-4
DNA: TGTGCCAGCAGTCCAGTACACAATGAGCAGTTCTTC
CDR3: CASSPVHNEQFF

size: NA
J: TRBJ2-1
D: TRBD1
V: TRBV28
DNA: TGTGCCAGCAGTTTACAGGGACAGATCTCCTACAATGAGCAGTTCTTC
CDR3: CASSLQGQISYNEQFF

size: once
J: TRBJ2-3
D: NA
V: TRBV6-5
DNA: TGTGCCAGCAGTTACGAAGCTAGCACAGATACGCAGTATTTT
CDR3: CASSYEASTDTQYF

size: NA
J: TRBJ1-4
D: TRBD1
V: TRBV30
DNA: TGTGCCTGGGTCCGGGACAGGGGTGAAAAACTGTTTTTT
CDR3: CAWVRDRGEKLFF

size: NA
J: TRBJ1-5
D: TRBD1
V: TRBV18
DNA: TGTGCCAGCTCACCGACAGGGGGCAATCAGCCCCAGCATTTT
CDR3: CASSPTGGNQPQHF

size: NA
J: TRBJ2-2
D: TRBD1
V: TRBV7-6
DNA: TGTGCCAGCAGTCCAACTAGGACAGGGTCGAACACCGGGGAGCTGTTTTTT
CDR3: CASSPTRTGSNTGELFF

size: few
J: TRBJ1-5
D: NA
V: TRBV19
DNA: TGTGCCAGCTCCGACAGTCTCAATCAGCCCCAGCATTTT
CDR3: CASSDSLNQPQHF

size: NA
J: TRBJ2-1
D: TRBD2
V: TRBV19
DNA: TGTGCCAGTAGTATTCCGAGGGCTAGCGGAACCTACAATGAGCAGTTCTTC
CDR3: CASSIPRASGTYNEQFF